One sample yielded the 16 T cell receptor beta chains listed below, sequenced in a study of CD8 T cells in ankylosing spondylitis. TCRdb processed the 5' RACE reads anew with MiXCR; each CDR3 protein has one entry. The sample lists about 280,000 distinct CDR3 sequences, approximately 20% occurring once. The material sequenced was blood, either unsorted or a sorted T cell fraction (not recorded which). These receptors came from a male donor with ankylosing spondylitis or in good health (not recorded which).

This clonotype has a count of ten or more. The V gene is TRBV7-2, the J gene TRBJ2-3, with 10 bases that match TRBD1. CDR3 length equals 15 residues. The ends lost 5 bases at V and 5 bases at J; junction bases unmatched: 7. The germline CDR1 and CDR2 sequences are SGHTA and FQGNSA. The chain's CDR3 is CASSGRQGAEDTQYF. The CDR3 bases are TGTGCCAGCAGCGGCAGACAGGGGGCTGAAGATACGCAGTATTTT.

The rearrangement joins TRBV5-1 to TRBJ2-1, with D tentatively TRBD1 or TRBD2 (6 bases each). Germline V gene sequence: CDR1 SGHRS, CDR2 YFSETQ. V was trimmed by 0 bases and J by 7 bases, leaving 11 bases between them. CDR3 length: 14 amino acids. The CDR3 region has the DNA TGCGCCAGCAGCTTGGATGGGGGGCTGAATGAGCAGTTCTTC. As protein: CASSLDGGLNEQFF.

This chain joins TRBV20-1 and TRBJ1-5; D gene unclear. Germline V gives CDR1 DFQATT, CDR2 SNEGSKA (reference sequence). CDR3 size: 11 residues. Trimming stripped 3 bases from V and 4 bases from J, with 4 bases between. DNA for the CDR3: TGCAGTGCTAGGGAGAATCAGCCCCAGCATTTT. Its translation is CSARENQPQHF.

The rearrangement links TRBV5-1 to TRBJ1-1; 9 bases agree with TRBD1. The CDR3 spans 14 residues. Germline trimming cut 1 base from V and 8 bases from J; bases unmatched to any gene: 6. Germline CDR1 reads SGHRS; CDR2 reads YFSETQ. CDR3 DNA: TGCGCCAGCAGCTTGTCACAGGGGGCTTTCGAAGCTTTCTTT. Its protein is CASSLSQGAFEAFF. Full variable domain (remainder filled in from reference TRBV5-1 and TRBJ1-1): KAGVTQTPRYLIKTRGQQVTLSCSPISGHRSVSWYQQTPGQGLQFLFEYFSETQRNKGNFPGRFSGRQFSNSRSEMNVSTLELGDSALYLCASSLSQGAFEAFFGQGTRLTVV.

In this sample, this clonotype turned up a few times. The V gene is TRBV7-8, the J gene TRBJ2-1; 9 bases map to TRBD2. Looked up from germline, CDR1 is SGHVS and CDR2 is FQNEAQ. The CDR3 is 14 residues long. V lost 5 bases and J lost 4; bases outside the gene matches: 3. CDR3 in amino acids: CASSRTSVYNEQFF. In DNA, the CDR3 is TGTGCCAGCAGCCGGACTAGCGTGTACAATGAGCAGTTCTTC.

This sequence joins TRBV20-1 and TRBJ1-2; perhaps TRBD1 as D (6 bases). This CDR3 has 14 amino acids. Trimming took 3 bases from V and 0 from J, leaving 11 bases between them. Germline CDR1 DFQATT, CDR2 SNEGSKA (reference sequence). The CDR3 DNA reads as TGCAGTGCTAGTGAAGGGGGGGCTAACTATGGCTACACCTTC. Its protein is CSASEGGANYGYTF.

The V and J genes are TRBV6-1 and TRBJ2-5; D not resolved. V lost 1 base and J 5 bases, leaving 8 bases between the germline ends. Germline V gene sequence: CDR1 MNHNS, CDR2 SASEGT. This CDR3 is 13 amino acids long. The CDR3 sequence is CASSEVGVETQYF. Here the CDR3 DNA reads TGTGCCAGCAGTGAAGTTGGGGTGGAGACCCAGTACTTC.

The table lists this clonotype with a few counts. This chain uses TRBV9 with TRBJ2-2, with D tentatively TRBD2 (5 bases). The germline V gene encodes CDR1 SGDLS and CDR2 YYNGEE. The V end lost 3 bases, the J end lost 6 bases, and 12 bases lay between the germline ends. This CDR3 spans 14 amino acids. CDR3 sequence (DNA): TGTGCCAGCAGCGGGACCGGGGTGCCCGGGGAGCTGTTTTTT. Protein product: CASSGTGVPGELFF.

The chain is built from TRBV5-6 and TRBJ1-6; 7 bases agree with TRBD1. This CDR3 has 15 residues. Per germline, CDR1 SGHDT and CDR2 YYEEEE. Trimming cost V 3 bases and J 6 bases; bases outside gene matches: 6. In DNA form, the CDR3 reads TGTGCCAGCAGCTCAGGACAGGTTATTAATTCACCCCTCCACTTT. The encoded protein is CASSSGQVINSPLHF.

In this sample, this clonotype turned up many times. The chain uses TRBV12-3 or TRBV12-4 and TRBJ1-5, with D perhaps TRBD1 (5 bases). CDR3 size: 14 residues. Trimming took 3 bases from V and 6 from J, leaving 12 bases between them. This chain's CDR3 is CASSLGQVGQPQHF. The DNA for the CDR3 is TGTGCCAGCAGTTTGGGGCAGGTTGGTCAGCCCCAGCATTTT.

The chain combines TRBV4-2 with TRBJ2-5; TRBD2 is a possible D gene (6 bases). The CDR3 runs 14 residues. Germline V gene data show CDR1 as LGHNA and CDR2 as YNFKEQ. Trimming shortened V by 0 bases and J by 3 bases, and 8 bases separated the two germline ends. CDR3 sequence: CASSQDPGEETQYF. The CDR3, as DNA: TGTGCCAGCAGCCAAGATCCGGGGGAAGAGACCCAGTACTTC.

This clonotype came up many times. The rearrangement links TRBV2 to TRBJ2-2, with TRBD2 matching 9 bases. This CDR3 has 16 amino acids. CDR1 SNHLY and CDR2 FYNNEI come from the germline V gene. V was clipped by 6 bases and J by 4 bases; unmatched bases: 9. CDR3 loop: CASSPDLAGSTGELFF. DNA for the CDR3: TGTGCCAGCAGCCCCGATCTAGCGGGATCCACCGGGGAGCTGTTTTTT.

In its sample, this clonotype was seen a few times. V and J are TRBV5-1 and TRBJ2-1; 7 nucleotides line up with TRBD1. Germline loops: CDR1 SGHRS, CDR2 YFSETQ. V lost 2 bases to trimming and J lost 0 bases; unmatched junction nucleotides: 2. This CDR3 spans 15 amino acids. Here the CDR3 DNA reads TGCGCCAGCAGCTTCCGGGACAGCTCCTACAATGAGCAGTTCTTC. It codes for CASSFRDSSYNEQFF.

The rearrangement joins TRBV2 to TRBJ2-1; tentative D call: TRBD1 (6 bases). The ends were cut back, 6 bases at V and 9 bases at J, with 12 bases in the middle. CDR3 size: 12 residues. Germline V CDR1 and CDR2: SNHLY, FYNNEI. The CDR3 DNA sequence: TGTGCCAGCAGGGTAGGGGGTCTTGAGCAGTTCTTC. Translating it yields CASRVGGLEQFF.

This sequence joins TRBV7-2 and TRBJ2-4; unclear D gene. From germline, CDR1 is SGHTA and CDR2 FQGNSA. With 0 bases removed from V and 2 bases from J, the gap between germline ends came to 11 bases. The CDR3 covers 16 residues. CDR3: CASSLASGLTKNIQYF. The CDR3 DNA sequence: TGTGCCAGCAGCTTAGCCTCTGGGCTAACCAAAAACATTCAGTACTTC.

The chain joins TRBV7-3 to TRBJ2-5, with 7 bases lining up with TRBD2. Trimming removed 0 bases from V and 1 base from J; junction bases left unmatched: 8. This CDR3 has 17 residues. The V gene's germline CDR1 is SGHTA and CDR2 FQGTGA. The CDR3 protein is CASSLTPGGGTQETQYF. CDR3 sequence (DNA): TGTGCCAGCAGCTTAACCCCGGGAGGCGGGACCCAAGAGACCCAGTACTTC.